This TCR beta chain is from a study of beta chain features in type 1 diabetes. General study findings and limits: The naive, central memory and Treg TCRB repertoires looked more alike in patients than they did in healthy donors.

There was one heparinised blood draw per donor, averaging approximately 120 mL. CD4+ naive, central memory, regulatory and stem cell-like memory cells were sorted via CD45RO/CCR7/CD25/CD127/CD95/CD27. Purity of each sorted population was above 95%. Isolated RNA was reverse transcribed in full, so expressed TCRB transcripts were sequenced. TCRdb's table, derived via immunoSEQ multiplex PCR, lists solely in-frame clones and lacks some. The table has about 220,000 clones, around 9.9% seen once. This clone was detected only a few times. Its specificity is unknown. Germline V CDR1 and CDR2: WNHNN, SYGVQD (reference sequence). The CDR3 length is 15 residues. The V gene lost 6 bases and the J gene lost 2 bases, with 13 bases spanning the gap.

The sequenced sample consisted of central memory CD4+ T cells from blood. The chain has TRBV10-1 and TRBJ2-2; TRBD1 might be the D (6 bases). This TCR derives from a man aged 18-30 years in good health. Written as DNA, the CDR3 is TGCGCCAGCAGCGACTTGGGGACAAACACCGGGGAGCTGTTTTTT. Translation gives CASSDLGTNTGELFF.